This paragraph covers one T cell receptor beta chain sequence. In this sample, this clone turned up a few times. This clone's antigen is unknown. Base qualities are not provided; no much larger clone lies one nucleotide away. CDR1 and CDR2 are read off the germline V gene (reference sequence) as LGHDT and YNNKEL. From its cysteine to its phenylalanine, the CDR3 spans 13 amino acids. Only CDR3 DNA is held: 39 bases, read in frame from base 1. For this chain, trimming is 2 bases at the V end and 8 bases at the J end, and the number of junction bases without a gene match is 3. This sample was included in a study of T cell responses to AZD1222 COVID-19 vaccine (dated by TCRdb to about 2021). Background on the whole study: TCR sequencing covered roughly 230 trial participants: 200 to 220 given two doses of AZD1222 and 26 given two doses of MenACWY control vaccine. Enrollment into the trials was organized by age into subgroups of 18-55, 56-69 and 70-plus years, and those subgroups contained approximately 160, 26 and 62 TCR-sequenced participants, respectively.

Sample time point, as interpreted from the label and publication: about 28 days (+/-7) after the second vaccine dose. AZD1222 recipients with second doses at about 4 weeks or about 12 weeks were pooled, because spike-specific TCR depth and breadth did not differ between schedules. The vaccinee samples were drawn from two UK trials, COV001 and COV002, one of which was a single-blind randomized controlled phase 2/3 trial testing AZD1222 (ChAdOx1 nCoV-19) in healthy adults. For TCRbeta chain sequencing, PBMC samples were collected from trial participants at day 0 and at day 28 after the second dose. The CDR3 regions of human TCRbeta chains were analyzed by immunosequencing. The authors' pipeline ran thus. Repertoire TCRs were checked for matches against a reference library of SARS-CoV-2-specific TCRs that had been generated using the MIRA antigen-specificity platform. Breadth was defined as the fraction of unique TCRs that were SARS-CoV-2-associated. Depth was defined as the fraction of total T cells that were SARS-CoV-2-associated. Using the MIRA data, each spike-specific TCR was assigned both to the spike region to which the TCR was reactive and to a CD4 or CD8 class. Log10-transformed breadth and depth values were compared by one-way ANOVA with Sidak's multiple comparisons tests. Sourced from immuneACCESS, this table was stored by TCRdb with only in-frame sequences that have V and J called. A share of the clones is absent; for the studies checked, an unresolved V gene accounts for under half, and the remainder has no known explanation. V, J and clone size are taken as reported in that table, and D and trimming were inferred from the DNA itself. This sample comprises tens of thousands of clones, almost 90% of them detected only once. The ten largest clones capture approximately 1.4% of the sample.

Study-level results and caveats: Reportedly, almost half of the unique spike-specific TCRs recognized epitopes lying outside the regions that are mutated in the B.1.351 and B.1.1.7 variants. The 56-69-year group was small, and its depth increase did not reach significance, likely because of low power. Conclusions about previously exposed vaccinees are limited, since just 6 or 7 AZD1222 recipients were seropositive for SARS-CoV-2 at baseline. CD4 TCRs associated with the vaccine covered the entire spike protein, and the dominant responses were in regions 160-218 and 743-854. A significant rise in spike-specific TCR breadth and depth was observed after two AZD1222 doses relative to day 0 and relative to MenACWY recipients. Because no day 14 peak-response samples were available, the repertoires could be characterized only after the peak T cell response. Participants were mostly white British and included more females than males, and it was suggested by the authors that clonal diversity may have been underestimated.

Sequenced here: peripheral blood, sampled 28 days after the second AZD1222 dose. This receptor chain uses TRBV3-1 (or the pseudogene TRBV3-2) and TRBJ1-1, and TRBD1 matches 9 of the central bases. This TCR was recovered from an adult who received the AZD1222 COVID-19 vaccine. The CDR3 region reads CASSQRGTGEAFF. In nucleotide form, the sequence is TGTGCCAGCAGCCAACGCGGGACAGGGGAAGCTTTCTTT.